This section outlines one T cell receptor (beta chain) sequence together with its context. Authors' data handling: Using reference gene primer amplification, nucleated cell counts were estimated. Clones were read by immunoSEQ multiplex PCR, and TCRdb kept only the in-frame ones, dropping some. That table furnishes V, J and clone size, whereas the DNA furnished D and trimming. The sample gives about 75,000 clones, 85% to 90% of which show up once; about 2.5% is in the top ten. Germline V lookup: CDR1 SGHTS, CDR2 YDEGEE. This CDR3 is built from 14 residues. Trimming took 0 bases from V and 9 from J, leaving 13 bases between them. This sample is drawn from a study of blood T cell repertoires in COVID-19. Study overall: The origin of the acute and convalescent COVID-19 samples was the United States, Italy and Spain. T cells, B-cell-depleted T cells, or PBMCs supplied cDNA or gDNA.

The clonotype comes from a human donor in a cohort sampled during active COVID-19. The chain is built from TRBV5-8 and TRBJ2-1, with D possibly TRBD1 on 5 matching bases. The specimen was peripheral blood. As DNA, the CDR3 is TGTGCCAGCAGCTTGGGGGTCAGGGATCCTGAGCAGTTCTTC. It is translated as CASSLGVRDPEQFF.